This T cell receptor beta chain derives from a study of T cell responses to AZD1222 COVID-19 vaccine. General observations from the study: Baseline serostatus was positive in only a handful of AZD1222 recipients. The donor group comprised mostly white British people and more females; the analysis possibly underestimated clonal diversity. The study found vaccine-associated CD4 TCRs spanning spike, dominant at 160-218 and 743-854. Repertoires were obtained only post-peak T cell response.

Profiled with immunoSEQ multiplex PCR; TCRdb holds only in-frame clones, not every one. The table has approximately 150,000 clones, about nine tenths seen once; the top ten hold 5.1%. On this clone: Its cognate antigen is unknown.

Germline CDR1 LGHNA, CDR2 YSLEER. There are 15 residues in the CDR3. Trimming took 3 bases from V and 4 from J; bases not matched to a gene: 4. The clonotype was recovered from an adult in good health. Specimen: peripheral blood, collected on day 0 of AZD1222 vaccination. V and J are TRBV4-3 and TRBJ2-1; 9 nucleotides match TRBD2. For the CDR3, the DNA is TGCGCCAGCAGCCACATTAGCGGGGGTTACAATGAGCAGTTCTTC. Translating gives CASSHISGGYNEQFF.